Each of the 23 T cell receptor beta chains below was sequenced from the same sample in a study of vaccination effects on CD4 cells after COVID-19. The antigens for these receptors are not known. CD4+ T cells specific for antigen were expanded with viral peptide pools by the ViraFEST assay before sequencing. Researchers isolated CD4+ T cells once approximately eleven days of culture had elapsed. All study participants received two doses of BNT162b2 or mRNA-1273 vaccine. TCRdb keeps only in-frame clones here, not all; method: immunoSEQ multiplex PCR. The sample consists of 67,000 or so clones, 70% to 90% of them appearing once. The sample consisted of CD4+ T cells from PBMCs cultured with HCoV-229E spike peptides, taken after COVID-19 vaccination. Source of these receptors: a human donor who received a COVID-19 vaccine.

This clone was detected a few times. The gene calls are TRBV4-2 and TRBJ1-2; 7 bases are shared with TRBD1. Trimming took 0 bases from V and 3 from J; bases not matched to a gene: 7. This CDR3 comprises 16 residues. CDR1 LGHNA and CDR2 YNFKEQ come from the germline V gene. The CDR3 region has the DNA TGTGCCAGCAGCCAAGAAGGGACAGCTGTGGACTATGGCTACACCTTC. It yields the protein CASSQEGTAVDYGYTF.

CDR3 residues: CASSSGLAGFNNEQFF. The CDR3, as DNA: TGTGCCAGCAGCTCCGGACTAGCGGGGTTTAACAATGAGCAGTTCTTC. The rearrangement links TRBV7-2 to TRBJ2-1; 12 bases agree with TRBD2. Germline V gene sequence: CDR1 SGHTA, CDR2 FQGNSA. With 4 bases clipped from V and 5 bases from J, the junction kept 6 bases outside the gene matches. The CDR3 consists of 16 residues. The entire variable domain, with the rest obtained from reference TRBV7-2 and TRBJ2-1, is as follows: GAGVSQSPSNKVTEKGKDVELRCDPISGHTALYWYRQSLGQGLEFLIYFQGNSAPDKSGLPSDRFSAERTGGSVSTLTIQRTQQEDSAVYLCASSSGLAGFNNEQFFGPGTRLTVL.

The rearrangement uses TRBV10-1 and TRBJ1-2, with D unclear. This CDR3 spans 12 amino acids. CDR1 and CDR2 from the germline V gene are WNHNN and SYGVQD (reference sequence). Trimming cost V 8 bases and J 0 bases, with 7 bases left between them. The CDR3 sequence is CASCTANYGYTF. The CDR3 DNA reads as TGCGCCAGCTGCACGGCTAACTATGGCTACACCTTC.

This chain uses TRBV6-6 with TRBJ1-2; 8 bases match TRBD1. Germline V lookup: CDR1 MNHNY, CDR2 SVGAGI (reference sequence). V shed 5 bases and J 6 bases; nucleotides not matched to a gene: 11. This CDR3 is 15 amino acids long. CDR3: CASSQEGTGPDGYTF. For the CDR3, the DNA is TGTGCCAGCAGTCAGGAGGGGACAGGACCAGATGGCTACACCTTC.

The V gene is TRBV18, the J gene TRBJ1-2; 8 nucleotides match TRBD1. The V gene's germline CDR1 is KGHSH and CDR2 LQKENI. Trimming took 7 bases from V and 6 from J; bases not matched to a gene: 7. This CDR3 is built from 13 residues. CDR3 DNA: TGTGCCAGCTTCCCGTTACAGGGGGATGGCTACACCTTC. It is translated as CASFPLQGDGYTF.

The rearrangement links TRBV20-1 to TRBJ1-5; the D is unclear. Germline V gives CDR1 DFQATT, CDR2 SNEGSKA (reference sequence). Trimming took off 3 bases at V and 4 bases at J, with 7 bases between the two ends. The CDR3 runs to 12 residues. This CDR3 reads CSASTPNQPQHF. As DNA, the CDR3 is TGCAGTGCTAGTACCCCGAATCAGCCCCAGCATTTT.

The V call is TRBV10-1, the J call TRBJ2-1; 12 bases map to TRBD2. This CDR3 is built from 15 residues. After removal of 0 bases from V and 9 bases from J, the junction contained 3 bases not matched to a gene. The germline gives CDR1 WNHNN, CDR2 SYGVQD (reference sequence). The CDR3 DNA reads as TGCGCCAGCAGTGAGTCGGCTAGCGGGGGGGGTGAGCAGTTCTTC. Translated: CASSESASGGGEQFF.

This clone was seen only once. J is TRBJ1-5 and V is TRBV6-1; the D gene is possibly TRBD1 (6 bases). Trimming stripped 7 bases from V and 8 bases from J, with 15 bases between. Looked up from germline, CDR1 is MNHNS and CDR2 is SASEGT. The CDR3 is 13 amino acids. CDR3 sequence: CASTPQGLEPQHF. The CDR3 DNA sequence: TGTGCCAGCACCCCACAGGGATTGGAGCCCCAGCATTTT.

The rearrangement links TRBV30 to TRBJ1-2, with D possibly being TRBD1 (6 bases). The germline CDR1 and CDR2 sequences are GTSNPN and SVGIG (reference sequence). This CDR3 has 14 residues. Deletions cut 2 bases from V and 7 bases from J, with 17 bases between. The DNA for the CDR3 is TGTGCCTGGAGTTTCGGGACTTGGGGGGCTGGCTACACCTTC. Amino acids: CAWSFGTWGAGYTF.

The CDR3 is CASSPPRVGTEAFF. The CDR3 DNA follows: TGTGCCAGCTCACCACCCAGGGTGGGAACTGAAGCTTTCTTT. The gene calls are TRBV18 and TRBJ1-1, with a weak D call TRBD1 (5 bases). This CDR3 has 14 amino acids. Germline V gene lookup returns CDR1 KGHSH and CDR2 LQKENI. The V end was cut by 0 bases, the J end by 5 bases, with 10 bases between.

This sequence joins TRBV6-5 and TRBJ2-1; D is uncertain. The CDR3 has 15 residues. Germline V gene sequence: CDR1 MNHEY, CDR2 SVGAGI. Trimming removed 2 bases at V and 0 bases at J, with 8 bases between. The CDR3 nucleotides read TGTGCCAGCAGTTACAGTCAGAGCTCCTACAATGAGCAGTTCTTC. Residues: CASSYSQSSYNEQFF.

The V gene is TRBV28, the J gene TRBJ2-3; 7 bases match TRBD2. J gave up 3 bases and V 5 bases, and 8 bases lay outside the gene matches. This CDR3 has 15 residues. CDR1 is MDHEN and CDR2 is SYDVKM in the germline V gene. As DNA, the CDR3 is TGTGCCAGCAGTGCCTCCGGCGGGGGTACAGATACGCAGTATTTT. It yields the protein CASSASGGGTDTQYF.

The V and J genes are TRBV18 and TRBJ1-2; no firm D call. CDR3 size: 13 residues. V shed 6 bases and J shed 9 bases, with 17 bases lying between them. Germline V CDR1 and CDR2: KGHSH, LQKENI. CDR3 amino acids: CASSNTKAQSYTF. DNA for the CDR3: TGTGCCAGCTCGAATACGAAGGCGCAGAGCTACACCTTC.

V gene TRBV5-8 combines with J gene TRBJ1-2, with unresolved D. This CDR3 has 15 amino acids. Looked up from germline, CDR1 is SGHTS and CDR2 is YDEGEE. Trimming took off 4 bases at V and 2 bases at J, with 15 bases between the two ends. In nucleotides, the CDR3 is TGTGCCAGCAGCGACCAACTCAGGACCAACTATGGCTACACCTTC. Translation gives CASSDQLRTNYGYTF.

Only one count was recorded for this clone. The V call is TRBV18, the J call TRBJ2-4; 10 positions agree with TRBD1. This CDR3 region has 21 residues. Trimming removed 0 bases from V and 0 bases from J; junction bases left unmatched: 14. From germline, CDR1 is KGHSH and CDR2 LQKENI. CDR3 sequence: CASSPPGFAGQGILAKNIQYF. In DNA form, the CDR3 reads TGTGCCAGCTCACCACCAGGGTTTGCGGGACAGGGGATCCTAGCCAAAAACATTCAGTACTTC.

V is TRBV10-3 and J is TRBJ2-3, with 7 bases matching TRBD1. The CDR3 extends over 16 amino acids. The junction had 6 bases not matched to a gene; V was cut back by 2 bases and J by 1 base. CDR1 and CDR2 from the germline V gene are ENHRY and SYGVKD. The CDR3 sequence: CAISERAGGGTDTQYF. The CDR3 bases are TGTGCCATCAGTGAGAGGGCAGGGGGAGGCACAGATACGCAGTATTTT.

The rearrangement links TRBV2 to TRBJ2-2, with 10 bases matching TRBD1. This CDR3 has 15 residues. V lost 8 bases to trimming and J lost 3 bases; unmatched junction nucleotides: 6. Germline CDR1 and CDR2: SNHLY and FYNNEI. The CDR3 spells CASARQGADTGELFF. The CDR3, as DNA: TGTGCCAGCGCCCGACAGGGGGCGGACACCGGGGAGCTGTTTTTT.

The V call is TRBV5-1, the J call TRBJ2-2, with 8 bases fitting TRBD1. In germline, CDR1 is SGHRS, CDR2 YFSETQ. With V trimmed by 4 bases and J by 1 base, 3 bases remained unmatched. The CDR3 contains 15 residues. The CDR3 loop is CASSTGTGNTGELFF. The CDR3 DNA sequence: TGCGCCAGCAGCACCGGGACAGGGAACACCGGGGAGCTGTTTTTT.

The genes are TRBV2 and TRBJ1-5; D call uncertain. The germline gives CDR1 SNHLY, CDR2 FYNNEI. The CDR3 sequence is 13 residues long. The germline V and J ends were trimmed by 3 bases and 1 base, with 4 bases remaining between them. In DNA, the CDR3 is TGTGCCAGCAGTGACGAAAGCAATCAGCCCCAGCATTTT. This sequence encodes CASSDESNQPQHF.

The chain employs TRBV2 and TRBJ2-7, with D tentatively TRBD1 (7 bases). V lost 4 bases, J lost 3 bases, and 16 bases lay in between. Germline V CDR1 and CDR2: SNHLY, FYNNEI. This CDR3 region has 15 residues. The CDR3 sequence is CASSVEGQSHYEQYV. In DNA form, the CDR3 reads TGTGCCAGCAGTGTGGAGGGACAGTCACACTACGAGCAGTACGTC.

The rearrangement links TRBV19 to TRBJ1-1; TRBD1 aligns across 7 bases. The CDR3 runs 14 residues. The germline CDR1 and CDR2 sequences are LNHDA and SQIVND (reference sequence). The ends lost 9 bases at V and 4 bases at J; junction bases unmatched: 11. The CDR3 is CASGAKGAVTEAFF. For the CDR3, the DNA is TGTGCCAGCGGAGCGAAGGGGGCTGTCACTGAAGCTTTCTTT.

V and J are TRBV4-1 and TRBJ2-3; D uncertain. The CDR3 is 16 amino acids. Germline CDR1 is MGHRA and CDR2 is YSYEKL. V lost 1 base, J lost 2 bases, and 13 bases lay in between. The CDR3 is CASSQVGQKITDTQYF. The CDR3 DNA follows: TGCGCCAGCAGCCAAGTCGGGCAAAAGATCACAGATACGCAGTATTTT.

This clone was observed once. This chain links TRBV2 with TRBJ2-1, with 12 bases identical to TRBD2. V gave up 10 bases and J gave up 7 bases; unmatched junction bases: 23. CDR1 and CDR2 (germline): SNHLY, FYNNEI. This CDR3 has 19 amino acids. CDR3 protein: CATRNQLAGGNPRENEQFF. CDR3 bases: TGTGCCACACGTAATCAACTAGCGGGGGGCAACCCACGAGAGAATGAGCAGTTCTTC. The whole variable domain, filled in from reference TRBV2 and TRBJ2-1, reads EPEVTQTPSHQVTQMGQEVILRCVPISNHLYFYWYRQILGQKVEFLVSFYNNEISEKSEIFDDQFSVERPDGSNFTLKIRSTKLEDSAMYFCATRNQLAGGNPRENEQFFGPGTRLTVL.